Presented here are 4 T cell receptor beta chains from one specimen sequenced in a study of blood T cell repertoires in COVID-19. Generated by immunoSEQ multiplex PCR, the TCRdb table keeps only in-frame clones and is missing some. The sample includes 150,000 to 200,000 clones, 82% seen only once; the top ten take roughly 8.1%. Sequencing was carried out using peripheral blood. Receptors were obtained from a woman aged 65 to 85 with acute or convalescent COVID-19.

The genes are TRBV28 and TRBJ1-5; D gene ambiguous. This CDR3 comprises 16 residues. V was pared by 0 bases and J by 1 base, with 10 bases between. Germline assignment: CDR1 MDHEN and CDR2 SYDVKM. CDR3 sequence (DNA): TGTGCCAGCAGTTTATGGAGGGTTGTAAGCAATCAGCCCCAGCATTTT. Residues: CASSLWRVVSNQPQHF.

The V and J genes are TRBV5-5 and TRBJ2-1, with 12 nucleotides matching TRBD2. The germline V gene has CDR1 SGHKS and CDR2 YYEKEE (reference sequence). This CDR3 is built from 15 residues. Trimming at V came to 3 bases and at J to 7 bases, leaving 5 bases not matched to a gene. As DNA, the CDR3 is TGTGCCAGCAGCTCGCTAGCGGGGGGGCATAATGAGCAGTTCTTC. Translating it yields CASSSLAGGHNEQFF.

This rearrangement joins TRBV6-5 to TRBJ2-1, with 9 bases identical to TRBD1. V trimming: 4 bases; J trimming: 2 bases; junction bases outside the gene matches: 3. CDR1 and CDR2 (germline): MNHEY, SVGAGI. The CDR3 length is 15 residues. CDR3 region: CASSSGQGTYNEQFF. The CDR3 DNA follows: TGTGCCAGCAGTTCGGGACAGGGAACCTACAATGAGCAGTTCTTC.

This chain uses TRBV11-3 with TRBJ2-1; 7 bases are shared with TRBD2. The junction had 9 bases not matched to a gene; V was cut back by 8 bases and J by 8 bases. Germline CDR1 SGHNT, CDR2 YENEEA. The CDR3 consists of 13 residues. DNA of the CDR3: TGTGCCAGCGGCGGGAGAGAGTTCGATGAGCAGTTCTTC. It translates to CASGGREFDEQFF.